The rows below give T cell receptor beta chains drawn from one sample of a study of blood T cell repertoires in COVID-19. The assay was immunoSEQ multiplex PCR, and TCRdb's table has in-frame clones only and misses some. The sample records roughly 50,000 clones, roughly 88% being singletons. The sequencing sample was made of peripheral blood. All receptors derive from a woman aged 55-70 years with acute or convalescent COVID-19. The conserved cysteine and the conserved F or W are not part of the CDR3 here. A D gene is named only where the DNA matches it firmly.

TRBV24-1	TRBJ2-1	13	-	ATSRDSSSYNEQF
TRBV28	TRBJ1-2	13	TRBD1	ASSPAGGWIYGYT
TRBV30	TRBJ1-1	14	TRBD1	AWSVFRTGGYTEAF
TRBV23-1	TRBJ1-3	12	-	ASGFHISGNTIY
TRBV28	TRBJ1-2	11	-	ASSPDRLDGYT
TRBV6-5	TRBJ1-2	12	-	ASSRGYGGSGYT
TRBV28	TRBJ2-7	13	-	ASSFLGASSYEQY
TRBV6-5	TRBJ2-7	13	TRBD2	ASSTGTSGSYEQY
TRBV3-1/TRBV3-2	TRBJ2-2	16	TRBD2	ASSHGRSSGRLTGELF
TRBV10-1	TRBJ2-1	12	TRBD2	ASSEAGLYNEQF
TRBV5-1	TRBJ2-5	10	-	ASSLPQETQY
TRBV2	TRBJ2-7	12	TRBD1	ASRQGWSSYEQY
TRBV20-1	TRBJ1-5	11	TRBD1	SASGQGNQPQH
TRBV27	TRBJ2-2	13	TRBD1	ASSWRTGKTGELF
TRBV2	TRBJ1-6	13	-	ASSDVLINNSPLH
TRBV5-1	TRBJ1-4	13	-	ASSSQGHTNEKLF
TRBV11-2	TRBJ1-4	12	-	ASSPRWGEEKLF
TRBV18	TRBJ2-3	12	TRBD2	ASSPGLAGDTQY
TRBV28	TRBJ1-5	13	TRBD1	ASSFSGGRGQPQH
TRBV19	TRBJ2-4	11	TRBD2	ASGREAKNIQY
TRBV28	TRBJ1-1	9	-	ASSEVTEAF
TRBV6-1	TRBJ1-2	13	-	ASSEPPPGPNGYT
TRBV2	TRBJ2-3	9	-	ASTRADTQY
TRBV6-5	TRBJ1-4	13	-	ASSRKTATNEKLF
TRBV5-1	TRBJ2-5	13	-	ASSLVPGVQETQY
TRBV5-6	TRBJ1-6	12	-	ASSLLDLSSPLH
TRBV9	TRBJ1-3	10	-	ARTWEGNTIY
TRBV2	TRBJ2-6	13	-	ASSEGQTRANVLT